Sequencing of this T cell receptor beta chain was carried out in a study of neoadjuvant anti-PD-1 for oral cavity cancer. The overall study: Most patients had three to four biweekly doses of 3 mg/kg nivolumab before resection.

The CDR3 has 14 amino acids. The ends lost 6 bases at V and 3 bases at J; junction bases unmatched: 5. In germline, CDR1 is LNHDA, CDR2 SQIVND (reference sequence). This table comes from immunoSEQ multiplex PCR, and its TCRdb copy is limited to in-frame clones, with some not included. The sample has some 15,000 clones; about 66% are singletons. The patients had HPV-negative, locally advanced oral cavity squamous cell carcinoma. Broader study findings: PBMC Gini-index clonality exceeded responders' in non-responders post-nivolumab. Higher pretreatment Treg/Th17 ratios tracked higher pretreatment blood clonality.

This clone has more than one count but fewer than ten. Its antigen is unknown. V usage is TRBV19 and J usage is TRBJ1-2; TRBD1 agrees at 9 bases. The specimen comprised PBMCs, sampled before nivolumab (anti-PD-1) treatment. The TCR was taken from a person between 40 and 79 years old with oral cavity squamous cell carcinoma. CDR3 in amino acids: CASSRRTGDYGYTF. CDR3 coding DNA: TGTGCCAGTAGCAGGAGGACAGGGGACTATGGCTACACCTTC.